A single sample is the source of the 9 T cell receptor beta chains below, sequenced in a study of T-cell memory formation after mild COVID-19. TCRdb passed the 5' RACE reads through MiXCR, listing each CDR3 protein once. Of under 250,000 distinct CDR3 sequences in the sample, more than 8% were seen once. Sequencing was performed on PBMCs or a T cell subset sorted from them (not recorded which). Receptors were obtained from a man aged 18 to 29 who had mild COVID-19 (a few samples of this study predate the infection). Cell type and time point are not known.

V gene TRBV20-1 combines with J gene TRBJ1-2, with D possibly TRBD1 on 6 matching bases. Trimming pared 3 bases from V and 3 bases from J, leaving 17 bases between. The CDR3 runs to 15 residues. Germline lookup yields CDR1 DFQATT and CDR2 SNEGSKA (reference sequence). CDR3 in DNA: TGCAGTGCTAGGCAGGGGTTCGGGCAAGACTATGGCTACACCTTC. Translated: CSARQGFGQDYGYTF.

This clonotype was seen many times. This rearrangement joins TRBV20-1 to TRBJ1-1; D not resolved. The germline CDR1 and CDR2 sequences are DFQATT and SNEGSKA (reference sequence). V was pared by 3 bases and J by 1 base, with 12 bases between. The CDR3 loop spans 14 amino acids. CDR3 DNA sequence: TGCAGTGCTAGCTCCTCGGGCCGGAACACTGAAGCTTTCTTT. Translating gives CSASSSGRNTEAFF.

J is TRBJ1-1 and V is TRBV18; D ambiguous. The CDR3 runs 12 residues. Trimming shortened V by 4 bases and J by 6 bases, and 9 bases separated the two germline ends. The germline V gene has CDR1 KGHSH and CDR2 LQKENI. The CDR3 coding sequence is TGTGCCAGCTCACTCCAAAGGGCTGAAGCTTTCTTT. Translated: CASSLQRAEAFF.

V gene TRBV5-1 combines with J gene TRBJ2-1; TRBD1 aligns across 10 bases. Germline CDR1 reads SGHRS; CDR2 reads YFSETQ. This CDR3 contains 14 residues. With V trimmed by 3 bases and J by 9 bases, 6 bases remained unmatched. The CDR3 DNA reads TGCGCCAGCAGCTCATCCGACAGGGGGCGTGAGCAGTTCTTC. This translates into CASSSSDRGREQFF.

This clonotype was picked up a small number of times. V and J are TRBV7-2 and TRBJ2-7; unclear D gene. Trimming left V 1 base short and J 6 bases short, with 7 bases between. The CDR3 has 12 amino acids. Germline V lookup: CDR1 SGHTA, CDR2 FQGNSA. CDR3 in amino acids: CASSLGTGEQYV. CDR3 coding DNA: TGTGCCAGCAGCTTAGGCACGGGCGAGCAGTACGTC.

This clonotype was seen many times. The V and J genes are TRBV11-2 and TRBJ2-1, with 7 nucleotides matching TRBD2. The CDR3 sequence is 16 residues long. Trimming took 5 bases from V and 0 from J; bases not matched to a gene: 7. Germline V gene data show CDR1 as SGHAT and CDR2 as FQNNGV. The CDR3 spells CASSLSGFSSYNEQFF. Here the CDR3 DNA reads TGTGCCAGCAGCCTTAGCGGGTTCAGCTCCTACAATGAGCAGTTCTTC.

The chain links TRBV3-1 to TRBJ2-5; D may be TRBD2 (6 bases). Germline CDR1 LGHDT, CDR2 YNNKEL (reference sequence). V dropped 0 bases and J dropped 3 bases, with 14 bases sitting between them. The CDR3 runs 16 residues. The CDR3 protein is CASSQDRGGLEETQYF. Here the CDR3 DNA reads TGTGCCAGCAGCCAAGATCGGGGAGGACTGGAAGAGACCCAGTACTTC.

This clonotype was counted between two and nine times. Germline is not matched at one junction end, which may reflect a read error. The chain recombines TRBV9 with TRBJ2-1; 11 bases are shared with TRBD2. The germline V gene encodes CDR1 SGDLS and CDR2 YYNGEE. This CDR3 comprises 16 residues. The chain's CDR3 is CASSASTSGAYDEQFF. In DNA form, the CDR3 reads TGTGCCAGCAGCGCCTCGACTAGCGGGGCCTACGATGAGCAGTTCTTC.

J is TRBJ2-3 and V is TRBV10-3, with 12 bases matching TRBD2. Germline CDR1 ENHRY, CDR2 SYGVKD. Trimming cost V 5 bases and J 4 bases; bases outside gene matches: 13. The CDR3 contains 18 residues. The CDR3 spells CAISSTSGGVLAPDTQYF. The CDR3 DNA follows: TGTGCCATCAGTTCGACTAGCGGGGGTGTCTTGGCCCCAGATACGCAGTATTTT.